A selection of T cell receptor beta chains follows, all from one sample in a study of identical twins. TCRdb used MiXCR to reprocess the 5' RACE reads, holding one entry per CDR3 protein. The data show about 300,000 distinct CDR3 sequences, around an eighth seen once. These data also featured in a second study, about yellow fever vaccine responses in identical twins.

Sequenced sample: CD8+ T cells sorted from blood. Every receptor here comes from a woman between 18 and 30 years old in good health. CDR3s include the opening cysteine and the closing phenylalanine or tryptophan. D genes are given only for firm matches. Some rows have no size entry. The others give once, few or many, or a class for an expanded clone.

d_call	v_call	clone_size	j_call	cdr3_aa	cdr3_nt
TRBD2	TRBV3-1	once	TRBJ2-3	CASSQDGGSNTDAQYF	TGTGCCAGCAGCCAAGACGGCGGGAGCAACACAGATGCGCAGTATTTT
NA	TRBV7-6	few	TRBJ2-1	CASSPNVGAEQFF	TGTGCCAGCAGCCCTAACGTGGGGGCTGAGCAGTTCTTC
TRBD2	TRBV4-1	NA	TRBJ2-2	CASSPTGGADTGELFF	TGCGCCAGCTCCCCAACGGGGGGGGCGGACACCGGGGAGCTGTTTTTT
NA	TRBV7-9	few	TRBJ2-5	CASSPEGRETQYF	TGTGCCAGCAGCCCAGAGGGACGAGAGACCCAGTACTTC
TRBD2	TRBV3-1	few	TRBJ2-1	CASSPRTASGSNEQFF	TGTGCCAGCAGCCCCCGAACGGCTAGCGGGAGCAATGAGCAGTTCTTC
NA	TRBV15	NA	TRBJ1-2	CATSSQTQGGYGYTF	TGTGCCACCAGCAGCCAAACTCAAGGGGGCTATGGCTACACCTTC
NA	TRBV9	NA	TRBJ1-3	CASSSQERSGNTIYF	TGTGCCAGCAGCTCACAGGAACGCTCTGGAAACACCATATATTTT
NA	TRBV20-1	NA	TRBJ2-3	CSAYRDQSTDTQYF	TGCAGTGCTTACCGGGACCAAAGCACAGATACGCAGTATTTT
NA	TRBV4-1	NA	TRBJ2-4	CASSQASSVIAKNIQYF	TGCGCCAGCAGCCAAGCCTCTAGCGTCATAGCCAAAAACATTCAGTACTTC
TRBD1	TRBV7-2	few	TRBJ2-1	CASSLRGQYNEQFF	TGTGCCAGCAGCTTAAGGGGACAGTACAATGAGCAGTTCTTC
NA	TRBV7-9	NA	TRBJ2-4	CASSTSRLAKNIQYF	TGTGCCAGCAGCACCAGTCGGTTAGCCAAAAACATTCAGTACTTC
NA	TRBV12-3/TRBV12-4	many	TRBJ1-3	CASSFRLSGNTIYF	TGTGCCAGCAGTTTCCGCCTCTCTGGAAACACCATATATTTT
NA	TRBV28	NA	TRBJ2-2	CASSAEPGQEYTGELFF	TGTGCCAGCAGTGCCGAACCGGGACAAGAATATACCGGGGAGCTGTTTTTT
TRBD2	TRBV2	NA	TRBJ2-5	CASSQGTSGTETQYF	TGTGCCAGCAGTCAGGGGACTAGCGGGACGGAGACCCAGTACTTC
NA	TRBV28	many	TRBJ1-2	CASRPGQFIYGYTF	TGTGCCAGCAGACCCGGGCAGTTTATCTATGGCTACACCTTC
NA	TRBV28	few	TRBJ2-1	CASSGNLEQFF	TGTGCCAGCAGTGGGAATCTTGAGCAGTTCTTC
NA	TRBV27	NA	TRBJ2-1	CASSLSYPGEFAYNEQFF	TGTGCCAGCAGTTTATCATATCCGGGAGAGTTTGCCTACAATGAGCAGTTCTTC
NA	TRBV2	NA	TRBJ1-1	CASMFLNTEAFF	TGTGCCAGCATGTTCCTAAACACTGAAGCTTTCTTT
NA	TRBV7-9	NA	TRBJ1-4	CASSPPGVEEKLFF	TGTGCCAGCAGCCCACCCGGGGTAGAAGAAAAACTGTTTTTT
NA	TRBV6-1	NA	TRBJ2-5	CASSTLRGGQVENQETQYF	TGTGCCAGCAGCACCCTCCGGGGCGGTCAGGTAGAGAACCAAGAGACCCAGTACTTC
NA	TRBV20-1	few	TRBJ1-1	CSALTYTEAFF	TGCAGTGCTCTGACATACACTGAAGCTTTCTTT
NA	TRBV9	NA	TRBJ2-5	CASSDGAEETQYF	TGTGCCAGCAGCGACGGAGCCGAAGAGACCCAGTACTTC
NA	TRBV29-1	many	TRBJ1-5	CSVDLRIEPQHF	TGCAGCGTTGATCTCCGAATCGAGCCCCAGCATTTT
TRBD1	TRBV6-1	NA	TRBJ2-1	CASVGDRGLYNEQFF	TGTGCCAGTGTAGGAGACAGGGGGCTTTACAATGAGCAGTTCTTC
NA	TRBV7-9	NA	TRBJ2-3	CASSPRDIKADTQYF	TGTGCCAGCAGCCCCCGGGACATAAAAGCAGATACGCAGTATTTT
TRBD2	TRBV10-3	many	TRBJ2-1	CAISPRTSGAWNEQFF	TGTGCCATCAGTCCCAGGACTAGCGGGGCGTGGAATGAGCAGTTCTTC
NA	TRBV27	few	TRBJ2-5	CASSPIGTTRETQYF	TGTGCCAGCAGTCCCATCGGGACCACTAGGGAGACCCAGTACTTC
TRBD2	TRBV28	NA	TRBJ2-7	CASSSAGTSGYEQYF	TGTGCCAGCAGTTCCGCCGGGACTAGCGGCTACGAGCAGTACTTC
TRBD1	TRBV5-1	few	TRBJ2-7	CASTDTGTGGRGQYF	TGCGCCAGCACCGATACCGGGACAGGGGGCCGCGGGCAGTACTTC
NA	TRBV2	few	TRBJ2-5	CASSGDGGPPQETQYF	TGTGCCAGCAGTGGAGACGGGGGCCCTCCACAAGAGACCCAGTACTTC
NA	TRBV7-9	few	TRBJ2-1	CAQTRTQHNEQFF	TGTGCCCAAACCCGGACCCAACACAATGAGCAGTTCTTC
NA	TRBV6-2/TRBV6-3	few	TRBJ2-5	CASRKPPLGSGETQYF	TGTGCCAGCAGAAAACCACCGCTGGGTAGCGGAGAGACCCAGTACTTC
NA	TRBV29-1	few	TRBJ1-4	CSVEDAGFGEKLFF	TGCAGCGTTGAAGATGCAGGGTTTGGTGAAAAACTGTTTTTT
TRBD2	TRBV5-1	NA	TRBJ2-5	CASRPKGGGPQETQYF	TGCGCCAGCAGACCGAAGGGCGGGGGGCCCCAAGAGACCCAGTACTTC
TRBD2	TRBV10-2	NA	TRBJ2-7	CATTSGRYEQEYF	TGCGCCACGACTAGCGGGAGGTACGAGCAAGAGTACTTC
NA	TRBV9	NA	TRBJ2-6	CASRGSSGANVLTF	TGTGCCAGCAGAGGAAGCTCTGGGGCCAACGTCCTGACTTTC
NA	TRBV4-1	NA	TRBJ1-5	CASSPPGLNPQHF	TGCGCCAGCAGCCCCCCGGGTTTGAACCCCCAGCATTTT
TRBD2	TRBV7-9	few	TRBJ2-1	CASSQGTSGVFHEQFF	TGTGCCAGCAGCCAAGGGACTAGCGGGGTCTTCCATGAGCAGTTCTTC
NA	TRBV4-1	NA	TRBJ2-1	CASSQEGYRWSYNEQFF	TGCGCCAGCAGCCAAGAGGGTTATCGGTGGTCCTACAATGAGCAGTTCTTC
NA	TRBV29-1	few	TRBJ2-3	CSYRTTDTQYF	TGCAGCTACCGGACCACAGATACGCAGTATTTT
NA	TRBV7-9	NA	TRBJ1-1	CASSPPRWGGATEAFF	TGTGCCAGCAGCCCGCCCCGGTGGGGGGGCGCTACTGAAGCTTTCTTT
NA	TRBV12-3/TRBV12-4	many	TRBJ2-1	CASSFVGANYNEQFF	TGTGCCAGCAGTTTTGTGGGAGCGAATTACAATGAGCAGTTCTTC
TRBD2	TRBV3-1	NA	TRBJ2-7	CASSPGTSGRFHEQYF	TGTGCCAGCAGCCCCGGGACTAGCGGGAGGTTCCACGAGCAGTACTTC
TRBD1	TRBV10-1	few	TRBJ2-1	CASSKGTGGLENEQFF	TGCGCCAGCAGTAAAGGGACAGGGGGATTGGAGAATGAGCAGTTCTTC
TRBD2	TRBV3-1	NA	TRBJ2-5	CACSKVLLAGFEETQYF	TGTGCCTGCAGCAAAGTGTTGCTAGCGGGATTCGAGGAGACCCAGTACTTC
NA	TRBV14	NA	TRBJ2-3	CASSQEVEDTQYF	TGTGCCAGCAGCCAAGAGGTAGAAGATACGCAGTATTTT
NA	TRBV16	NA	TRBJ1-4	CASSQFRDFNEKLFF	TGTGCCAGCAGCCAATTCCGGGACTTTAATGAAAAACTGTTTTTT
TRBD2	TRBV7-2	few	TRBJ2-5	CASSWTSGGEQETQYF	TGTGCCAGCAGCTGGACTAGCGGGGGCGAACAAGAGACCCAGTACTTC
NA	TRBV7-9	few	TRBJ2-2	CASSPPTATRGELFF	TGTGCCAGCAGCCCACCGACCGCCACCAGGGGGGAGCTGTTTTTT
NA	TRBV28	NA	TRBJ2-7	CASSFGGGELYEQYF	TGTGCCAGCAGTTTCGGCGGCGGGGAACTTTACGAGCAGTACTTC
NA	TRBV14	few	TRBJ2-7	CASSQSTRKQYF	TGTGCCAGCAGCCAATCGACTAGGAAGCAGTACTTC
NA	TRBV5-6	few	TRBJ2-7	CASSLWAVNEQYF	TGTGCCAGCAGCTTGTGGGCAGTGAACGAGCAGTACTTC
TRBD2	TRBV9	NA	TRBJ2-1	CASSDSAGNYNEQFF	TGTGCCAGCAGCGATTCAGCGGGAAACTACAATGAGCAGTTCTTC
NA	TRBV29-1	NA	TRBJ1-1	CSVGKHGHYRNTEAFF	TGCAGCGTTGGTAAACACGGACATTACAGGAACACTGAAGCTTTCTTT
TRBD2	TRBV6-1	few	TRBJ2-1	CASSKGLAMNEQFF	TGTGCCAGCAGTAAGGGACTAGCGATGAATGAGCAGTTCTTC
TRBD1	TRBV27	few	TRBJ1-1	CASRRHLRGMNTEAFF	TGTGCCAGCAGACGTCACCTCAGGGGGATGAACACTGAAGCTTTCTTT
NA	TRBV5-6	few	TRBJ2-5	CASSLGVTGQETQYF	TGTGCCAGCAGCTTGGGTGTGACGGGGCAAGAGACCCAGTACTTC
TRBD1	TRBV5-1	NA	TRBJ2-7	CASSFDRVSDEQYF	TGCGCCAGCAGCTTCGACAGGGTAAGCGACGAGCAGTACTTC
NA	TRBV28	many	TRBJ1-1	CASSFRVNTEAFF	TGTGCCAGCAGTTTTAGGGTGAACACTGAAGCTTTCTTT
TRBD2	TRBV27	NA	TRBJ2-1	CASSLSGDLYNEQFF	TGTGCCAGCAGCCTTAGCGGGGATCTTTACAATGAGCAGTTCTTC